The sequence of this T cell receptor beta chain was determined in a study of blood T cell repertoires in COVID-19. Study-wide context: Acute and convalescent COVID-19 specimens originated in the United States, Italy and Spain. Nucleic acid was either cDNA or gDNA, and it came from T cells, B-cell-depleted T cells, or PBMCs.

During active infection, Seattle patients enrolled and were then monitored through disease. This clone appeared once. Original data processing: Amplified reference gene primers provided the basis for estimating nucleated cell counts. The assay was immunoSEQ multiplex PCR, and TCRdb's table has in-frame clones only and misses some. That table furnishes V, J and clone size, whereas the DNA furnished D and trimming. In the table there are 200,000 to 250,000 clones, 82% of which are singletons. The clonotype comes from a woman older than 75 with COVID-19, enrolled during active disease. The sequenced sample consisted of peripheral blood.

The chain's CDR3 is CSASPGTVREAFF. The CDR3 nucleotides read TGCAGTGCTAGTCCCGGGACAGTCAGGGAAGCTTTCTTT. The genes are TRBV20-1 and TRBJ1-1; the match to TRBD1 covers 7 bases. CDR1 DFQATT and CDR2 SNEGSKA come from the germline V gene (reference sequence). The CDR3 sequence is 13 residues long. Losses at the gene ends were 3 bases for V and 8 bases for J; bases not matched to a gene: 9.